The present T cell receptor (beta chain) was sequenced within a study of technical replicates of blood from a few donors. From germline, CDR1 is LGHNA and CDR2 YNFKEQ. V lost 0 bases and J lost 10, with 14 bases in between. The CDR3 has 14 residues. Profiled with immunoSEQ multiplex PCR; TCRdb holds only in-frame clones, not every one. The table has 55,000 to 75,000 clones, about 94% seen once. The clonotype originates from a human donor in good health. Some clones in this sample may be carry-over from other donors' samples. The chain is built from TRBV4-2 and TRBJ2-3; no reliable D call. Sequenced: PBMCs. CDR3 amino acids: CASSQDQLTEAQYF. The CDR3 DNA reads TGTGCCAGCAGCCAAGATCAATTGACCGAGGCGCAGTATTTT.